This T cell receptor beta chain was profiled in a study of cytomegalovirus exposure and HLA in healthy donors. Regarding this clone: Its antigen is unknown.

PCR involved 60 Vbeta and 13 Jbeta primers. The repertoire was sequenced with immunoSEQ multiplex PCR; TCRdb's copy has only in-frame clones and lacks some. The repertoire holds 180,000 or so clones, with about 75% as singletons. Study-wide results and limits: The CMV antigen specificity of a few CMV-associated chains was confirmed through in vitro analysis. Later work associated over 15,000 TCR beta sequences with HLA alleles at 0.05 false discovery rate. As immune exposure information, only CMV serostatus was available.

Trimming took 1 base from V and 6 from J, leaving 9 bases between them. This CDR3 comprises 13 residues. Germline-derived CDR1 and CDR2 are SGHVS and FNYEAQ. The receptor comes from a woman in her thirties or forties in good health and CMV-seropositive. The sample consisted of PBMCs. The chain has TRBV7-6 and TRBJ1-1, with D unclear. DNA of the CDR3: TGTGCCAGCAGCTTAGGAGGGAGTGCTGAAGCTTTCTTT. Its protein product is CASSLGGSAEAFF.